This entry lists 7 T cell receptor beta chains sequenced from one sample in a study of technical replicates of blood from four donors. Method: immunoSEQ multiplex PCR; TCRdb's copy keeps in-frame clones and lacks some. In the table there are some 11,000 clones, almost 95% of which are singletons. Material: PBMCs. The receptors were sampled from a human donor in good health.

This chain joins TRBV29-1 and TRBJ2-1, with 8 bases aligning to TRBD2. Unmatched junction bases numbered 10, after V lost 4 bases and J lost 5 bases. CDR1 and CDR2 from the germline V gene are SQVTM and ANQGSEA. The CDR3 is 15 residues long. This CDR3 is CSVGWPSGQNNEQFF. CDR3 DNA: TGCAGCGTTGGATGGCCTAGCGGGCAAAACAATGAGCAGTTCTTC.

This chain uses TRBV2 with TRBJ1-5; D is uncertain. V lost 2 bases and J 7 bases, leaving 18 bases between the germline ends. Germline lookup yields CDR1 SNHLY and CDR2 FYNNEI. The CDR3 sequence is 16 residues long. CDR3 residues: CASSESGERGGQPQHF. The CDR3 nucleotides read TGTGCCAGCAGTGAAAGTGGGGAGCGGGGAGGACAGCCCCAGCATTTT.

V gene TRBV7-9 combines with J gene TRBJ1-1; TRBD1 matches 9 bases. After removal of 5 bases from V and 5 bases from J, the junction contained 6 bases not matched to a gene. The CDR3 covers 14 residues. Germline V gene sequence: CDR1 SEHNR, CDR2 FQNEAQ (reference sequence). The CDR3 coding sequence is TGTGCCAGCAGCCCTAGACAGGGGGATACTGAAGCTTTCTTT. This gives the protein CASSPRQGDTEAFF.

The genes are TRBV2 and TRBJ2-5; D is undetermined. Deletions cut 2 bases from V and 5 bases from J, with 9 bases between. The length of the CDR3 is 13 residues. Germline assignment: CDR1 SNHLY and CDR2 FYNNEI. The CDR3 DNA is TGTGCCAGCAGTGAAAGGATCGGGGAGACCCAGTACTTC. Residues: CASSERIGETQYF.

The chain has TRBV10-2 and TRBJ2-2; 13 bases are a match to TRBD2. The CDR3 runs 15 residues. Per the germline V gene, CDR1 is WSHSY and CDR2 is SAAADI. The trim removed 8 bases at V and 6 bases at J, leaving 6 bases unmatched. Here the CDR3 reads CASRPGLAGSGELFF. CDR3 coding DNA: TGCGCCAGCCGACCGGGACTAGCGGGATCCGGGGAGCTGTTTTTT.

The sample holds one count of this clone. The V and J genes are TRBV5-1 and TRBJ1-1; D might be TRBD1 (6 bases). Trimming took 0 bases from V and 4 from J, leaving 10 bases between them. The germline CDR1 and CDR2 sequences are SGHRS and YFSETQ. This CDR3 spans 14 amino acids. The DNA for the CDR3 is TGCGCCAGCAGCTTGGACAGGGTGGCCACTGAAGCTTTCTTT. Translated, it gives CASSLDRVATEAFF.

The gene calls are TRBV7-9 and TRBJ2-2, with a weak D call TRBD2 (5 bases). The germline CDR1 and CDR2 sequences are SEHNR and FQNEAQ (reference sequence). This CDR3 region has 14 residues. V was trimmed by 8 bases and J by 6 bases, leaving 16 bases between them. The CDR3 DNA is TGTGCCAGCGGGTACCGGGATGCAGCCGGGGAGCTGTTTTTT. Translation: CASGYRDAAGELFF.